The clone carrying this T cell receptor beta chain was seen many times. Antigen specificity is unknown. This entry belongs to a study of T cell repertoires in cytomegalovirus infection. As for the study in general: Public TCR beta signature analysis indicated the presence of both CMV infection and matching HLA type.

In TCRdb, the reads were re-called with MiXCR into one record per CDR3 protein. The sample has under 150,000 distinct CDR3 sequences, less than 9.5% seen once. V lost 4 bases to trimming and J lost 8 bases; unmatched junction nucleotides: 18. The CDR3 spans 18 residues. The V gene's germline CDR1 is SGHDT and CDR2 YYEEEE. Findings of the study overall: Public TCR beta family frequency separated CMV-and-HLA carriers, including in an independent cohort. CMV-specific TCR beta clonotypes restricted by HLA-C dominated the ex vivo response.

The V gene is TRBV5-6, the J gene TRBJ1-4; 9 positions agree with TRBD1. The TCR comes from a human donor in good health (CMV status not recorded). Some clones in this sample may be carry-over from other donors' samples. Material for sequencing was PBMCs. The CDR3 sequence: CASSPRTGEVGYREKLFF. The CDR3 DNA reads as TGTGCCAGCAGCCCGAGGACAGGGGAGGTTGGCTATAGAGAAAAACTGTTTTTT.